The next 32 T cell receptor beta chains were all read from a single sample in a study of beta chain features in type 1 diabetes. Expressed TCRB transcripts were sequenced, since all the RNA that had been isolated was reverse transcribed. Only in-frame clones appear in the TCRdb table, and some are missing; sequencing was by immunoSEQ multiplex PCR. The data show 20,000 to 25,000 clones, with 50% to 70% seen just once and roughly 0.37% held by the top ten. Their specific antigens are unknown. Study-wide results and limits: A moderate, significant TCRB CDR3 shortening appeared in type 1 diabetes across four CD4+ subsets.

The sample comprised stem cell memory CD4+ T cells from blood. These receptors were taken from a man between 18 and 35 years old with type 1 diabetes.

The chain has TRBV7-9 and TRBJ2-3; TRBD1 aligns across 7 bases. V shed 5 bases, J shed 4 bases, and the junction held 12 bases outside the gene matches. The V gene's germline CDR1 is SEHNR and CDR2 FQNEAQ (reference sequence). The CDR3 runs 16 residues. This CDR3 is CASSGRQGRDADTQYF. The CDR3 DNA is TGTGCCAGCAGCGGTCGACAGGGAAGGGACGCAGATACGCAGTATTTT.

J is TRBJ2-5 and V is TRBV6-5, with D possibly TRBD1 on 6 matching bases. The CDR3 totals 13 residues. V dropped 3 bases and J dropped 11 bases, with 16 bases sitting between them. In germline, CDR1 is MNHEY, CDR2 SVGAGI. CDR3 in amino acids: CASSYSRGRVQYF. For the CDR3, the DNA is TGTGCCAGCAGTTATTCCAGGGGTCGGGTGCAGTACTTC.

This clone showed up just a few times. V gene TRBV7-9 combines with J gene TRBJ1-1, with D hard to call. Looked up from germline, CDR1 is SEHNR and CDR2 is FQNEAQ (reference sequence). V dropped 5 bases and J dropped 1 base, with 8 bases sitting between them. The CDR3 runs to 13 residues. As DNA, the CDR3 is TGTGCCAGCAGCCCCAGGAAGAACACTGAAGCTTTCTTT. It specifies CASSPRKNTEAFF.

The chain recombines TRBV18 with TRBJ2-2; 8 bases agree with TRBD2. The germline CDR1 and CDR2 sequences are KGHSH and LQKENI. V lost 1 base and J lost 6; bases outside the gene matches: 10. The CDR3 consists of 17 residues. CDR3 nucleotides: TGTGCCAGCTCACCACGAGACGGGAGGGCCATGGCCGGGGAGCTGTTTTTT. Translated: CASSPRDGRAMAGELFF.

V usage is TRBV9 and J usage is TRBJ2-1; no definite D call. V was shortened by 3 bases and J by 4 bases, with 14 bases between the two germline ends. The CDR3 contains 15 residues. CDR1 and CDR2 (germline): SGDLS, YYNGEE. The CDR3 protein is CASSAGDTIYNEQFF. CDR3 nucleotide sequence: TGTGCCAGCAGCGCCGGAGATACTATATACAATGAGCAGTTCTTC.

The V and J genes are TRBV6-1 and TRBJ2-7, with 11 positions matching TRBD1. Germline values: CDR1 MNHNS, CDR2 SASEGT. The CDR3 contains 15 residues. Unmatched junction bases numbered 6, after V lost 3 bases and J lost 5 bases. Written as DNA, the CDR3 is TGTGCCAGCAGTGATCGGACAGGGGGCTTCAACGAGCAGTACTTC. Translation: CASSDRTGGFNEQYF.

The CDR3 loop reads CASRDREAYEQYF. The CDR3 coding sequence is TGCGCCAGCAGGGACAGGGAGGCCTACGAGCAGTACTTC. The rearrangement joins TRBV10-2 to TRBJ2-7, with 8 bases matching TRBD1. The CDR3 runs 13 residues. Trimming cost V 6 bases and J 2 bases; bases outside gene matches: 3. Germline assignment: CDR1 WSHSY and CDR2 SAAADI.

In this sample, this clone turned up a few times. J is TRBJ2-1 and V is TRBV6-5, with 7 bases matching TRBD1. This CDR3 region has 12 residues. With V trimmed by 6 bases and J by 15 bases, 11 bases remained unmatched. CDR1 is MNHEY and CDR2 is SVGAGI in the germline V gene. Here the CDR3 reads CASRRQGTGAFF. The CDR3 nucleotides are TGTGCCAGCAGGAGACAGGGAACTGGTGCGTTCTTC.

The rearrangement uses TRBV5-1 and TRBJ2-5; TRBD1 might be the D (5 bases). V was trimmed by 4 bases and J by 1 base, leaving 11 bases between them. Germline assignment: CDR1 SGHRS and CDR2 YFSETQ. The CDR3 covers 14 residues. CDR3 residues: CASSVGQIQETQYF. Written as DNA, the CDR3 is TGCGCCAGCAGCGTGGGGCAGATCCAAGAGACCCAGTACTTC.

The CDR3 sequence: CASRKNRGPETQYF. As DNA, the CDR3 is TGTGCCAGCAGAAAAAACAGGGGGCCAGAGACCCAGTACTTC. The chain employs TRBV28 and TRBJ2-5; TRBD1 aligns across 9 bases. The germline V gene has CDR1 MDHEN and CDR2 SYDVKM. V dropped 6 bases and J dropped 4; count of bases not matched to a gene: 6. The CDR3 extends over 14 amino acids.

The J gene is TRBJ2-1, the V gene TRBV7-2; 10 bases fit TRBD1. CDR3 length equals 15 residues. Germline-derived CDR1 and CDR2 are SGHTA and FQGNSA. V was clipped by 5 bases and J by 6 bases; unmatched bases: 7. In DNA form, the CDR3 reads TGTGCCAGCAGCAGGGGACAGGGGATCCTCAATGAGCAGTTCTTC. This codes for CASSRGQGILNEQFF.

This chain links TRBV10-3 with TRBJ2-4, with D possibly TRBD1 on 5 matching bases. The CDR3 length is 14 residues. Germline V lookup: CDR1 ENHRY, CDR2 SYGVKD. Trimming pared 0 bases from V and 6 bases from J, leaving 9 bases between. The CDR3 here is CAISESQARNIQYF. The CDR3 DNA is TGTGCCATCAGTGAGTCACAGGCGAGAAACATTCAGTACTTC.

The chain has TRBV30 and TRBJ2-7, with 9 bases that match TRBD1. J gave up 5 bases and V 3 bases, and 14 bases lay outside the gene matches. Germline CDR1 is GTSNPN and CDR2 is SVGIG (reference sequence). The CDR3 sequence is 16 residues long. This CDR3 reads CAWRDPGQGLAHEQYF. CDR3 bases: TGTGCCTGGAGAGACCCCGGACAGGGGCTGGCCCACGAGCAGTACTTC.

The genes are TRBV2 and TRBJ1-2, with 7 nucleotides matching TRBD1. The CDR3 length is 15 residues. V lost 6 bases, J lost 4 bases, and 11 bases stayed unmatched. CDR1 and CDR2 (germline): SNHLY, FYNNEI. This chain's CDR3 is CASRSGADRSYGYTF. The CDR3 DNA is TGTGCCAGCAGATCAGGGGCGGACAGGAGCTATGGCTACACCTTC.

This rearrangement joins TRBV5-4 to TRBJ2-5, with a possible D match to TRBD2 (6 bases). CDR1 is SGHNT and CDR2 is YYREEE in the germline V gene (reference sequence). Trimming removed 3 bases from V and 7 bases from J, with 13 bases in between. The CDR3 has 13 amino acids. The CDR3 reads CASSSDLGGTQYF. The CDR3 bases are TGTGCCAGCAGCTCAGATCTGGGGGGGACCCAGTACTTC.

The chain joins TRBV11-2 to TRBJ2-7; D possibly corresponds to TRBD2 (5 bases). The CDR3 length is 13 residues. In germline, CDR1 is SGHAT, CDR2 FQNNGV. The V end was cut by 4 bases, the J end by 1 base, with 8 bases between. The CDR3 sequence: CASSSPGSYEQYF. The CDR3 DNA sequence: TGTGCCAGCAGCTCACCGGGGTCCTACGAGCAGTACTTC.

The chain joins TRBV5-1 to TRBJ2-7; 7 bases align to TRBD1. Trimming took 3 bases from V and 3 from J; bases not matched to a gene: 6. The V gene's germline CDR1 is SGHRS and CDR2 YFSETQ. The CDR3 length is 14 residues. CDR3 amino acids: CASSSQGPVYEQYF. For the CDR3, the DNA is TGCGCCAGCAGCTCACAGGGGCCGGTCTACGAGCAGTACTTC.

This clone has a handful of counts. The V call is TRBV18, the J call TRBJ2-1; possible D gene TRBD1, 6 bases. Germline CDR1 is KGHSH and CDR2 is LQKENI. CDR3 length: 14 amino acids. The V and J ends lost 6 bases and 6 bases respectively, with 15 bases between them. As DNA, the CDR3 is TGTGCCAGCTCCCAGGGGCGACGGTCCAATGAGCAGTTCTTC. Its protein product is CASSQGRRSNEQFF.

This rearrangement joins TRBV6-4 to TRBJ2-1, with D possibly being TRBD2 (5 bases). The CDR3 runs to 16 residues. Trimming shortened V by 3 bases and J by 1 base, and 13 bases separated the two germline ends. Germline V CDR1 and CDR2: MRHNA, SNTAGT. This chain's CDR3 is CASSDGPRGSYNEQFF. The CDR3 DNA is TGTGCCAGCAGTGATGGTCCCCGAGGGTCCTACAATGAGCAGTTCTTC.

As DNA, the CDR3 is TGTGCCTCGCTGCCGGGACTAGCGGGAGGGCCTGAGACCCAGTACTTC. Translated: CASLPGLAGGPETQYF. The chain employs TRBV2 and TRBJ2-5; 16 bases fit TRBD2. The CDR3 spans 16 residues. V gave up 11 bases and J gave up 5 bases; unmatched junction bases: 11. Per germline, CDR1 SNHLY and CDR2 FYNNEI.

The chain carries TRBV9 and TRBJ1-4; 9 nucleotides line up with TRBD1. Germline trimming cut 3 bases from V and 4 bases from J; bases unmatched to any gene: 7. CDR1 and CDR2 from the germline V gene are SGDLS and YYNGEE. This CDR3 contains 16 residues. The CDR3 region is CASSAGRTGVNEKLFF. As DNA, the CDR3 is TGTGCCAGCAGCGCGGGTAGGACAGGGGTTAATGAAAAACTGTTTTTT.

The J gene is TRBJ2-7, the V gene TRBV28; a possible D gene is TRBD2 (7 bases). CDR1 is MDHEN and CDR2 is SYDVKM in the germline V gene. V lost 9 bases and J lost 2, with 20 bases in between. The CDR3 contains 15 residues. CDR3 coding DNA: TGTGCCAGTACCGGAGCGGGGACATTAACCTACGAGCAGTACTTC. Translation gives CASTGAGTLTYEQYF.

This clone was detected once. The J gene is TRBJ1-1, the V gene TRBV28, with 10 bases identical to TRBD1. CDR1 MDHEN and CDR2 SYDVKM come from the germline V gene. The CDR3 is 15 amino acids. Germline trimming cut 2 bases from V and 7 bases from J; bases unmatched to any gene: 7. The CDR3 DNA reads TGTGCCAGCAGTTTAGCTGGACAGGGGGGGGATGAAGCTTTCTTT. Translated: CASSLAGQGGDEAFF.

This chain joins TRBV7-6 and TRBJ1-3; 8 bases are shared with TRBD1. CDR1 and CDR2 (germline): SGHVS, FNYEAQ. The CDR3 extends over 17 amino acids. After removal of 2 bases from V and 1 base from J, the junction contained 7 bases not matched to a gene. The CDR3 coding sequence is TGTGCCAGCAGCTTAACAGGACAGGGTGGTTCTGGAAACACCATATATTTT. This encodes CASSLTGQGGSGNTIYF.

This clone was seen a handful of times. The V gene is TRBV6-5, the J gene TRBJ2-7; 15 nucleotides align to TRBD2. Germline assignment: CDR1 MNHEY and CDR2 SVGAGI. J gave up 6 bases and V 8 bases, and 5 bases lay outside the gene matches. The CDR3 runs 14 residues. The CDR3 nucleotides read TGTGCCAGCTCGAGGGGACTAGCGGGAGGCGAGCAGTACTTC. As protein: CASSRGLAGGEQYF.

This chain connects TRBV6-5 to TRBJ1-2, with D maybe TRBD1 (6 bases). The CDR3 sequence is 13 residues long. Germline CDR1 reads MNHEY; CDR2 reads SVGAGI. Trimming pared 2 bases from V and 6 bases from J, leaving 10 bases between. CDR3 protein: CASSYDQGHGYTF. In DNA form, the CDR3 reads TGTGCCAGCAGTTACGATCAGGGGCATGGCTACACCTTC.

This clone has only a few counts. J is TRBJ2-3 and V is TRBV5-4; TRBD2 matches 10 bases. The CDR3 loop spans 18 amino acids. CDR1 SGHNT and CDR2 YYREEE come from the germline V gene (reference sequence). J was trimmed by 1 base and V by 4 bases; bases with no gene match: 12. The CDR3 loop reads CASSKTASLAGGTDTQYF. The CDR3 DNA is TGTGCCAGCAGCAAGACCGCCTCCCTAGCGGGGGGCACAGATACGCAGTATTTT. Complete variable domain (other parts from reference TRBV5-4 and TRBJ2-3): ETGVTQSPTHLIKTRGQQVTLRCSSQSGHNTVSWYQQALGQGPQFIFQYYREEENGRGNFPPRFSGLQFPNYSSELNVNALELDDSALYLCASSKTASLAGGTDTQYFGPGTRLTVL.

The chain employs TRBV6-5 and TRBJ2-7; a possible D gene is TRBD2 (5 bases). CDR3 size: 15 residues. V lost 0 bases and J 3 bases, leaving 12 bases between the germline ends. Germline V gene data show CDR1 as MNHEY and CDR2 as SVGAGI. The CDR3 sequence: CASSYSGARVYEQYF. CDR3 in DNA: TGTGCCAGCAGTTACTCGGGTGCGAGGGTCTACGAGCAGTACTTC.

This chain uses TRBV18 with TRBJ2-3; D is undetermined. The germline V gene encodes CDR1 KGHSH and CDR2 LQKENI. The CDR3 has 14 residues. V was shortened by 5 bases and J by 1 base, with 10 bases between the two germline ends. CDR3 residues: CASSGTQGTDTQYF. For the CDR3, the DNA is TGTGCCAGCTCAGGCACCCAAGGCACAGATACGCAGTATTTT.

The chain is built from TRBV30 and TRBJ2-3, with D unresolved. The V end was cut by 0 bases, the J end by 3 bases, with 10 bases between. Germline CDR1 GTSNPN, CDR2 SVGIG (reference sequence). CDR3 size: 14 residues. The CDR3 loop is CAWSVRGETDTQYF. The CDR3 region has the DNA TGTGCCTGGAGTGTACGAGGCGAAACAGATACGCAGTATTTT. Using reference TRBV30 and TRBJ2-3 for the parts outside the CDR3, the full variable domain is SQTIHQWPATLVQPVGSPLSLECTVEGTSNPNLYWYRQAAGRGLQLLFYSVGIGQISSEVPQNLSASRPQDRQFILSSKKLLLSDSGFYLCAWSVRGETDTQYFGPGTRLTVL.

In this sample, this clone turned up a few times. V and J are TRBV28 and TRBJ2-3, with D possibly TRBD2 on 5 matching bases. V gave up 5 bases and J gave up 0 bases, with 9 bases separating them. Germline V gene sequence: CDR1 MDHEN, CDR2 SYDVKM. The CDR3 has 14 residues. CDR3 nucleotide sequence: TGTGCCAGCAGTAAAGGCGGGAGCACAGATACGCAGTATTTT. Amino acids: CASSKGGSTDTQYF. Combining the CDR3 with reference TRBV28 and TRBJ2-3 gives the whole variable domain DVKVTQSSRYLVKRTGEKVFLECVQDMDHENMFWYRQDPGLGLRLIYFSYDVKMKEKGDIPEGYSVSREKKERFSLILESASTNQTSMYLCASSKGGSTDTQYFGPGTRLTVL.

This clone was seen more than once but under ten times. The CDR3 coding sequence is TGCGCCAGCAGTCGAGAAGGGACTAGCCGGGGTAATGAGCAGTTCTTC. Its translation is CASSREGTSRGNEQFF. The V and J genes are TRBV5-1 and TRBJ2-1; TRBD2 aligns across 9 bases. Germline CDR1 SGHRS, CDR2 YFSETQ. The junction had 13 bases not matched to a gene; V was cut back by 5 bases and J by 7 bases. The CDR3 totals 16 residues.